These T cell receptor beta chains were read from a single sample in a study of blood T cell repertoires in COVID-19. Using immunoSEQ multiplex PCR, the repertoire was profiled, and TCRdb retains in-frame clones only, with some absent. There are approximately 190,000 clones in the sample; around 83% occur only once, and around 6.1% lies in the top ten. The source material was peripheral blood. These receptors were obtained from a woman in her 40s with acute or convalescent COVID-19. The CDR3 runs from the conserved cysteine through the conserved F or W. A D gene is named only where the DNA matches it firmly. A clone size is listed for some rows: how often the clone was seen (once, few, many), or a class if it is expanded.

size	V	J	D	DNA	CDR3
many	TRBV6-5	TRBJ1-1	TRBD1	TGTGCCAGCAGCTCACAGGGGATGAACACTGAAGCTTTCTTT	CASSSQGMNTEAFF
.	TRBV30	TRBJ1-1	.	TGTGCCTGGAGCCCTACTCCTGGCACTGAAGCTTTCTTT	CAWSPTPGTEAFF
.	TRBV6-5	TRBJ2-5	TRBD2	TGTGCCAGCAGTTACTCGATAGCGGGGGGGCCGGTGACCCAGTACTTC	CASSYSIAGGPVTQYF
few	TRBV11-2	TRBJ1-2	.	TGTGCCAGCAGCGTAGGGGCAGGGAATAATGGCTACACCTTC	CASSVGAGNNGYTF
.	TRBV28	TRBJ2-5	TRBD2	TGTGCCAGCAGTTGGGGACTAGCGGGAGTTAAGGAGACCCAGTACTTC	CASSWGLAGVKETQYF
.	TRBV7-2	TRBJ2-2	.	TGTGCCAGCAGAGAGCGGTCGAACACCGGGGAGCTGTTTTTT	CASRERSNTGELFF
.	TRBV7-9	TRBJ2-1	TRBD2	TGTGCCAGCAGCCCGGGGACTAGCGGGAGGACTTACAATGAGCAGTTCTTC	CASSPGTSGRTYNEQFF
.	TRBV6-6	TRBJ1-5	.	TGTGCCAGCAGTTATTTTATGAGCAATCAGCCCCAGCATTTT	CASSYFMSNQPQHF
many	TRBV11-2	TRBJ1-1	.	TGTGCCAGCAGCTTAGCCCAGACTAACACTGAAGCTTTCTTT	CASSLAQTNTEAFF
.	TRBV6-5	TRBJ1-1	.	TGTGCCAGCACCCCTTTAGGGAGGAAGACTGAAGCTTTCTTT	CASTPLGRKTEAFF
.	TRBV6-2/TRBV6-3	TRBJ1-5	TRBD1	TGTGCCAGCAGTTACCCCTGGTCCCGAGGGGGCGGTCAGCCCCAGCATTTT	CASSYPWSRGGGQPQHF
.	TRBV7-9	TRBJ2-5	.	TGTGCCAGCAGCTTACTTCCGCAGGCCCTTCGAGAGACCCAGTACTTC	CASSLLPQALRETQYF
.	TRBV7-8	TRBJ1-3	TRBD1	TGTGCCAGCAGCTTATCTTCAGGGGGTTCCTTTCTCGGGGGAAACACCATATATTTT	CASSLSSGGSFLGGNTIYF
few	TRBV19	TRBJ1-5	.	TGTGCCAGTAGTCGAGGAGGGTGGGGTGGTGTTAGTCAGCCCCAGCATTTT	CASSRGGWGGVSQPQHF
.	TRBV10-3	TRBJ1-5	.	TGTGCCATCAGTGAGTCGGCAGGTAATCAGCCCCAGCATTTT	CAISESAGNQPQHF
.	TRBV5-4	TRBJ1-2	.	TGTGCCAGCAGCTTGATGGGGGCCTACTATGGCTACACCTTC	CASSLMGAYYGYTF
.	TRBV28	TRBJ2-1	.	TGTGCCAGCAGTTTCGTCTCACAAGAGTTCTTC	CASSFVSQEFF
.	TRBV27	TRBJ2-7	.	TGTGCCAGCAGCTGGGACTCCGCCTCCTACGAGCAGTACTTC	CASSWDSASYEQYF
.	TRBV7-2	TRBJ1-5	.	TGTGCCAGCAGCCGAGACAATCAGCCCCAGCATTTT	CASSRDNQPQHF
.	TRBV9	TRBJ2-1	.	TGTGCCAGCAGCGTAGTTGCAAGGAGCTCCTACAATGAGCAGTTCTTC	CASSVVARSSYNEQFF
few	TRBV27	TRBJ2-5	TRBD2	TGTGCCAGCAGTCCCCGGGGGGGTTGGGAGACCCAGTACTTC	CASSPRGGWETQYF
.	TRBV19	TRBJ1-5	.	TGTGCCAGTAGTAGGTCGTTATCAGAGGGACTAGGTCAGCCCCAGCATTTT	CASSRSLSEGLGQPQHF
.	TRBV18	TRBJ2-1	.	TGTGCCAGCTTTCCAGGGGGGTCAGGCGTGGTTGAGCAGTTCTTC	CASFPGGSGVVEQFF
.	TRBV5-1	TRBJ2-1	.	TGCGCCAGCAGCTTGGTGGGCAGTCCCCAGACCAATGAGCAGTTCTTC	CASSLVGSPQTNEQFF
.	TRBV9	TRBJ2-3	.	TGTGCCAGCAGCGGGGTTAGGGGAACAGATACGCAGTATTTT	CASSGVRGTDTQYF
.	TRBV28	TRBJ2-7	.	TGTGCCAGCAGTTATGGGGGCAGCTCCTACGAGCAGTACTTC	CASSYGGSSYEQYF
once	TRBV18	TRBJ1-1	.	TGTGCCAGCTCACTTAGTCATTCGACAGATGAAGCTTTCTTT	CASSLSHSTDEAFF
.	TRBV3-1/TRBV3-2	TRBJ1-1	TRBD1	TGTGCCAGCAGCCAAACAGGGGACACTGAAGCTTTCTTT	CASSQTGDTEAFF
.	TRBV7-9	TRBJ2-7	TRBD1	TGTGCCAGCAGCACGGACAGGGTGGCCTACGAGCAGTACTTC	CASSTDRVAYEQYF
once	TRBV20-1	TRBJ1-2	TRBD1	TGCAGTGCTAGTGCCCCATCACAGGGGGGTGAAGGCGGCTACACCTTC	CSASAPSQGGEGGYTF
.	TRBV30	TRBJ1-2	.	TGTGCCTGGTCTACGGGGTATGGCTACACCTTC	CAWSTGYGYTF
few	TRBV7-9	TRBJ1-4	.	TGTGCCAGCAGCTTATACATCGATGAAAAACTGTTTTTT	CASSLYIDEKLFF